The clone carrying this T cell receptor beta chain has ten or more counts. The CDR3 runs to 13 residues. Trimming stripped 1 base from V and 5 bases from J, with 6 bases between. The germline gives CDR1 SEHNR, CDR2 FQNEAQ (reference sequence). The data stem from a study of read filtering for tumor transcriptome and immune sequencing. From about 400 ng of RNA, a library with molecular barcoded alpha/delta and beta/gamma adaptors was made. Each CDR3 protein gets one entry after TCRdb re-called the reads with MiXCR. Of about 86,000 distinct CDR3 sequences listed, roughly 12% are singletons. The V and J genes are TRBV7-9 and TRBJ2-1; D gene unclear. The sample consisted of a population of CD138-negative cells sorted from bone marrow. The TCR comes from a donor at least 40 years old with multiple myeloma. The CDR3 loop reads CASSLGSHNEQFF. The CDR3 region has the DNA TGTGCCAGCAGCTTAGGCTCACACAATGAGCAGTTCTTC.